This is a list of T cell receptor beta chains from one sample in a study of cytomegalovirus exposure and HLA in healthy donors. The repertoire was sequenced with immunoSEQ multiplex PCR; TCRdb's copy has only in-frame clones and lacks some. Among about 180,000 clones listed, under 80% were seen once. The sequenced sample was PBMCs. These TCRs come from a woman aged 25 to 45 in good health and CMV-seropositive. Each CDR3 is given with its conserved first and last residue. A D gene is named only where the DNA matches it firmly. Not all rows give a size; the values are once, few, many and, for expanded clones, a class.

d_call | j_call | clone_size | v_call | cdr3_nt | cdr3_aa
- | TRBJ1-4 | - | TRBV4-2 | TGTGCCAGCAGCCCACAGGGTGGTAATGAAAAACTGTTTTTT | CASSPQGGNEKLFF
TRBD1 | TRBJ1-5 | - | TRBV6-6 | TGTGCCACCCGACAGGGGGGGCAGCCCCAGCATTTT | CATRQGGQPQHF
- | TRBJ2-5 | few | TRBV7-9 | TGTGCCAGCAGCTTACCCCAGAGCAGGGACCAAGAGACCCAGTACTTC | CASSLPQSRDQETQYF
TRBD1 | TRBJ2-7 | - | TRBV4-1 | TGCGCCAGCAGCTATCGAGGAGGGGACAGGGGGAAAAACGAGCAGTACTTC | CASSYRGGDRGKNEQYF
- | TRBJ2-5 | once | TRBV9 | TGTGCCAGCAGCGTAGTCCCCGGCCAAGAGACCCAGTACTTC | CASSVVPGQETQYF
TRBD1 | TRBJ1-2 | - | TRBV28 | TGTGCCAGCACCCTCCGGGACAGGGGCGACTATGGCTACACCTTC | CASTLRDRGDYGYTF
TRBD1 | TRBJ2-7 | - | TRBV29-1 | TGCAGCGTGGCTTCCGGGACAGGGAACTACGAGCAGTACTTC | CSVASGTGNYEQYF
TRBD2 | TRBJ2-1 | - | TRBV23-1 | TGCGCCAGCAGTCCTGGACTAGCGGGGCCCCCCTACAATGAGCAGTTCTTC | CASSPGLAGPPYNEQFF
TRBD1 | TRBJ2-7 | - | TRBV11-2 | TGTGCCAGCAGCTTTCGTCCAGACAGGGGCGACGAGCAGTACTTC | CASSFRPDRGDEQYF
- | TRBJ2-7 | - | TRBV5-4 | TGTGCCAGCCGCGGGGGCCGATCCTACGAGCAGTACTTC | CASRGGRSYEQYF
- | TRBJ2-7 | - | TRBV7-8 | TGTGCCAGCAGCTCCCAAAGCGGGCCACACTACGAGCAGTACTTC | CASSSQSGPHYEQYF
- | TRBJ1-3 | few | TRBV5-1 | TGCGCCAGCAGGAAGGGAGACTCTGGAAACACCATATATTTT | CASRKGDSGNTIYF
TRBD1 | TRBJ2-1 | few | TRBV30 | TGTGCCTGGGTACCCTTCGGGACAGGGTACTACAATGAGCAGTTCTTC | CAWVPFGTGYYNEQFF
TRBD1 | TRBJ1-5 | - | TRBV4-3 | TGCGCCAGCAGCCAAGAAGGACAGGGAGGTCAGCCCCAGCATTTT | CASSQEGQGGQPQHF
- | TRBJ1-2 | - | TRBV4-3 | TGCGCCAGCAGCCAAGAGGGGGCGGGCTATGGCTACACCTTC | CASSQEGAGYGYTF
TRBD2 | TRBJ2-5 | - | TRBV28 | TGTGCCAGCAGAGATTTCAGCGGGGGGTGGCAAGAGACCCAGTACTTC | CASRDFSGGWQETQYF
- | TRBJ2-7 | - | TRBV6-5 | TGTGCCAGCAGTTTGGCCCGGGGGATCTACGAGCAGTACTTC | CASSLARGIYEQYF
- | TRBJ2-3 | few | TRBV7-2 | TGTGCCAGCAGCTTAGACTACACAGATACGCAGTATTTT | CASSLDYTDTQYF
- | TRBJ1-2 | - | TRBV4-3 | TGCGCCAGCAGCCAAGGGGCAGGGTCTAACTATGGCTACACCTTC | CASSQGAGSNYGYTF
TRBD1 | TRBJ2-5 | - | TRBV14 | TGTGCCAGCAGCCAAGATCGGACAGGGGAAGAGACCCAGTACTTC | CASSQDRTGEETQYF
TRBD2 | TRBJ2-7 | few | TRBV5-4 | TGTGCCAGCAGCTTGGATTTGGGTCGGGGGGGCGGGTCCTACGAGCAGTACTTC | CASSLDLGRGGGSYEQYF
- | TRBJ1-6 | - | TRBV6-5 | TGTGCCAGCAGTTCCCCCAGGGAGGGAAATTCACCCCTCCACTTT | CASSSPREGNSPLHF
TRBD2 | TRBJ2-3 | - | TRBV6-5 | TGTGCCAGCAGGCAGACTAGCGGGGGATCAGATACGCAGTATTTT | CASRQTSGGSDTQYF
TRBD1 | TRBJ2-2 | - | TRBV30 | TGTGCCTGGAGGGTCCCAGGGGGTCACACCGGGGAGCTGTTTTTT | CAWRVPGGHTGELFF
- | TRBJ1-3 | - | TRBV6-6 | TGTGCCAGCAGTTACGGACAGCAATATGGAAACACCATATATTTT | CASSYGQQYGNTIYF
- | TRBJ2-3 | - | TRBV11-3 | TGTGCCAGCAGCCCCTGGCCATGGCGGCCCTCGTCCACAGATACGCAGTATTTT | CASSPWPWRPSSTDTQYF
- | TRBJ1-1 | once | TRBV28 | TGTGCCAGCTGTTCTAGGGGATGGAATGAAGCTTTCTTT | CASCSRGWNEAFF
- | TRBJ2-3 | - | TRBV7-2 | TGTGCCAGCAGGATACAGGGTGAAGATACGCAGTATTTT | CASRIQGEDTQYF
TRBD2 | TRBJ2-7 | - | TRBV4-1 | TGCGCCAGCAGCTCGCGGACTAGCGGGGGGGCATACGAGCAGTACTTC | CASSSRTSGGAYEQYF
- | TRBJ2-5 | - | TRBV2 | TGTGCCAGCAGTGAAGTAACAGTACAAGAGACCCAGTACTTC | CASSEVTVQETQYF
- | TRBJ2-6 | - | TRBV7-6 | TGTGCCAGCAGCTTAGCGTGGCCTGGGGCCAACGTCCTGACTTTC | CASSLAWPGANVLTF
- | TRBJ2-7 | - | TRBV4-2 | TGTGCCAGCAGCCAAGCCGAGGAGTTCTACGAGCAGTACTTC | CASSQAEEFYEQYF
TRBD1 | TRBJ1-2 | - | TRBV4-3 | TGCGCCAGCAGCCAAGGGACAGGATGGGACTATGGCTACACCTTC | CASSQGTGWDYGYTF
- | TRBJ1-2 | once | TRBV28 | TGTGCCAGCAGTTTAAATACAGACAACTATGGCTACACCTTC | CASSLNTDNYGYTF
TRBD1 | TRBJ1-1 | - | TRBV4-1 | TGCGCCAGCAGCCTACAACAGGGGGCCAGCAAGACTGAAGCTTTCTTT | CASSLQQGASKTEAFF
TRBD2 | TRBJ2-7 | - | TRBV4-1 | TGCGCCAGCAGCCAAGGCCTAGCGGGGACCAGCTCCTACGAGCAGTACTTC | CASSQGLAGTSSYEQYF
- | TRBJ2-2 | once | TRBV27 | TGTGCCAGCAGTTTATCGGGGGGTACCGGGGAGCTGTTTTTT | CASSLSGGTGELFF
TRBD1 | TRBJ1-3 | - | TRBV6-6 | TGTGCCAGCAGTCCCCAGGGGGTAGGAGGAAACACCATATATTTT | CASSPQGVGGNTIYF
- | TRBJ1-5 | few | TRBV9 | TGTGCCAGCAGCGCAGCGGTGGGCCAGCCCCAGCATTTT | CASSAAVGQPQHF
- | TRBJ2-5 | few | TRBV6-5 | TGTGCCAGCAGTTACTCGGGTAATTCGGGGGAGACCCAGTACTTC | CASSYSGNSGETQYF
- | TRBJ2-7 | - | TRBV29-1 | TGCAGCGCATGGGGGGACAGGACTAGGGGGGAGCAGTACTTC | CSAWGDRTRGEQYF
- | TRBJ1-5 | - | TRBV6-1 | TGTGCCAGTGAAAGGCCGGGGGGGGGCAATCAGCCCCAGCATTTT | CASERPGGGNQPQHF
TRBD1 | TRBJ2-2 | - | TRBV9 | TGTGCCAGCAGCCCTCCACCTGGACAGGGGAAAACAAGAACCGGGGAGCTGTTTTTT | CASSPPPGQGKTRTGELFF